The 6 T cell receptor beta chains below all came from one sample that was sequenced in a study of T cell responses to AZD1222 COVID-19 vaccine. Sequencing used immunoSEQ multiplex PCR; TCRdb keeps in-frame clones, though not all of them. The sample carries around 140,000 clones, about 82% recorded once. Sequences were derived from peripheral blood, sampled 28 days after the second dose of the MenACWY control vaccine. These receptors were taken from an adult who received the MenACWY meningococcal vaccine as a control.

V and J are TRBV7-2 and TRBJ2-7, with TRBD1 matching 10 bases. The CDR3 extends over 15 amino acids. Germline CDR1 and CDR2: SGHTA and FQGNSA. The J segment lost 3 bases and the V segment lost 5 bases, leaving 7 bases of the junction unmatched. CDR3 protein: CASSLGQGLGYEQYF. The CDR3 nucleotides are TGTGCCAGCAGCCTGGGACAGGGGCTCGGCTACGAGCAGTACTTC.

The chain employs TRBV28 and TRBJ1-6, with D maybe TRBD1 (6 bases). Germline V gene sequence: CDR1 MDHEN, CDR2 SYDVKM. The CDR3 length is 14 residues. Trimming took off 2 bases at V and 7 bases at J, with 9 bases between the two ends. The CDR3 coding sequence is TGTGCCAGCAGTTTAATACAGGGAAATTCACCCCTCCACTTT. This sequence encodes CASSLIQGNSPLHF.

The chain's CDR3 is CASSRPMGLAAGELFF. The CDR3 DNA reads TGTGCCAGCAGCCGCCCGATGGGACTAGCGGCCGGGGAGCTGTTTTTT. The V and J genes are TRBV2 and TRBJ2-2; 11 bases fit TRBD2. The CDR3 contains 16 residues. Germline trimming cut 6 bases from V and 6 bases from J; bases unmatched to any gene: 9. CDR1 is SNHLY and CDR2 is FYNNEI in the germline V gene. The entire variable domain, with the rest obtained from reference TRBV2 and TRBJ2-2, is as follows: EPEVTQTPSHQVTQMGQEVILRCVPISNHLYFYWYRQILGQKVEFLVSFYNNEISEKSEIFDDQFSVERPDGSNFTLKIRSTKLEDSAMYFCASSRPMGLAAGELFFGEGSRLTVL.

This clone was detected only once. The chain links TRBV5-1 to TRBJ2-1, with 12 bases aligning to TRBD2. Germline CDR1 reads SGHRS; CDR2 reads YFSETQ. Unmatched junction bases numbered 6, after V lost 4 bases and J lost 7 bases. CDR3 length: 15 residues. In DNA form, the CDR3 reads TGCGCCAGCAGCAGGGAGGGGACTAGCGGGAATGAGCAGTTCTTC. Amino acids: CASSREGTSGNEQFF.

The chain links TRBV7-2 to TRBJ1-5, with D tentatively TRBD1 (5 bases). Between the trimmed V and J ends, which lost 1 base and 5 bases, there was a span of 12 bases. This CDR3 comprises 15 residues. Germline V gene sequence: CDR1 SGHTA, CDR2 FQGNSA. The CDR3 nucleotides read TGTGCCAGCAGCTTAGGGGGCAGTCGCTATCAGCCCCAGCATTTT. Its translation: CASSLGGSRYQPQHF.

The chain recombines TRBV6-1 with TRBJ2-7, with 7 bases aligning to TRBD2. Germline V gene sequence: CDR1 MNHNS, CDR2 SASEGT. This CDR3 spans 16 amino acids. V shed 2 bases, J shed 4 bases, and the junction held 11 bases outside the gene matches. CDR3 nucleotides: TGTGCCAGCAGTGAATCGGGGGGTTCAGAGGGGTACGAGCAGTACGTC. This translates into CASSESGGSEGYEQYV.